Shown below are 25 T cell receptor beta chains from a single sample sequenced in a study of blood T cell repertoires in COVID-19 (dated by TCRdb to 2019 to 2021). Library prep was done by the immunoSEQ multiplex PCR assay. Imported from immuneACCESS, the table was reduced by TCRdb to in-frame sequences with V and J called. These copies leave out some clones; in studies compared against another copy, an unresolved V gene accounts for under half, and the cause of the remainder is not known. This sample comprises about 80,000 clones, approximately 82% of them detected only once. The ten largest clones take up 36% of the sample. Sequencing was performed on peripheral blood. All receptors come from a woman in her seventies with acute or convalescent COVID-19.

The V call is TRBV7-8, the J call TRBJ2-5; perhaps TRBD2 as D (6 bases). The CDR3 covers 13 residues. Germline V CDR1 and CDR2: SGHVS, FQNEAQ. Trimming cost V 3 bases and J 3 bases, with 8 bases left between them. CDR3 sequence reads: CASSFGGEETQYF. CDR3 sequence (DNA): TGTGCCAGCAGCTTCGGCGGGGAAGAGACCCAGTACTTC.

The chain recombines TRBV7-3 with TRBJ1-6, with a tentative D call TRBD1 (6 bases). The ends were cut back, 1 base at V and 10 bases at J, with 8 bases in the middle. This CDR3 is 13 amino acids long. The V gene's germline CDR1 is SGHTA and CDR2 FQGTGA. Here the CDR3 DNA reads TGTGCCAGCAGCTTAAGGACAGACTCACCCCTCCACTTT. As protein: CASSLRTDSPLHF.

This clone turned up a few times. This chain joins TRBV6-5 and TRBJ1-2, with TRBD1 as a possible D gene (6 bases). Trimming shortened V by 8 bases and J by 5 bases, and 15 bases separated the two germline ends. Germline CDR1 is MNHEY and CDR2 is SVGAGI. There are 13 residues in the CDR3. In nucleotides, the CDR3 is TGTGCCAGCGGGGAACAGGGAGTATATGGCTACACCTTC. Amino acid sequence: CASGEQGVYGYTF.

This chain joins TRBV5-4 and TRBJ2-1, with D tentatively TRBD2 (5 bases). The CDR3 is 14 residues long. Per the germline V gene, CDR1 is SGHNT and CDR2 is YYREEE (reference sequence). Deletions cut 4 bases from V and 0 bases from J, with 8 bases between. The CDR3 DNA is TGTGCCAGCAGCGCGGACTCCTCCTACAATGAGCAGTTCTTC. Translation: CASSADSSYNEQFF.

V usage is TRBV9 and J usage is TRBJ1-1; 7 positions match TRBD1. J lost 3 bases, V lost 3 bases, and 11 bases had no gene match. The germline gives CDR1 SGDLS, CDR2 YYNGEE. The CDR3 sequence is 16 residues long. CDR3 sequence reads: CASSAMERGLDTEAFF. In nucleotides, the CDR3 is TGTGCCAGCAGCGCGATGGAAAGGGGGCTGGACACTGAAGCTTTCTTT.

The chain uses TRBV9 and TRBJ2-2, with 16 nucleotides matching TRBD2. The CDR3 is made up of 18 amino acids. V lost 4 bases to trimming and J lost 5 bases; unmatched junction nucleotides: 8. In germline, CDR1 is SGDLS, CDR2 YYNGEE. The CDR3 sequence: CASSPRLGLAGGTGELFF. DNA of the CDR3: TGTGCCAGCAGCCCACGGTTGGGACTAGCGGGAGGGACCGGGGAGCTGTTTTTT.

The chain uses TRBV18 and TRBJ2-2; D possibly corresponds to TRBD1 (5 bases). Germline CDR1 reads KGHSH; CDR2 reads LQKENI. V lost 1 base and J 0 bases, leaving 15 bases between the germline ends. The CDR3 spans 18 residues. The chain's CDR3 is CASSPLKYTGSNTGELFF. DNA for the CDR3: TGTGCCAGCTCACCACTAAAGTACACAGGTTCGAACACCGGGGAGCTGTTTTTT.

The chain joins TRBV7-8 to TRBJ1-6; 10 bases agree with TRBD1. CDR1 is SGHVS, CDR2 FQNEAQ, per germline. V lost 8 bases, J lost 6 bases, and 4 bases stayed unmatched. The CDR3 length is 14 residues. The CDR3 sequence is CASRGTGANSPLHF. The CDR3, as DNA: TGTGCCAGCCGGGGGACAGGGGCTAATTCACCCCTCCACTTT. Looking up the rest from reference TRBV7-8 and TRBJ1-6 gives the full variable domain: GAGVSQSPRYKVAKRGQDVALRCDPISGHVSLFWYQQALGQGPEFLTYFQNEAQLDKSGLPSDRFFAERPEGSVSTLKIQRTQQEDSAVYLCASRGTGANSPLHFGNGTRLTVT.

This chain joins TRBV29-1 and TRBJ2-6; 9 bases are shared with TRBD1. After removal of 2 bases from V and 4 bases from J, the junction contained 9 bases not matched to a gene. The germline V gene has CDR1 SQVTM and CDR2 ANQGSEA. The CDR3 spans 17 residues. CDR3 in amino acids: CSVESWDRETGANVLTF. DNA of the CDR3: TGCAGCGTTGAATCTTGGGACAGGGAAACCGGGGCCAACGTCCTGACTTTC.

This chain connects TRBV9 to TRBJ1-4; 7 nucleotides align to TRBD1. V shed 1 base, J shed 0 bases, and the junction held 3 bases outside the gene matches. This CDR3 is built from 16 residues. The germline V gene encodes CDR1 SGDLS and CDR2 YYNGEE. The CDR3 bases are TGTGCCAGCAGCGTATCAGGGGGTTCAACTAATGAAAAACTGTTTTTT. Residues: CASSVSGGSTNEKLFF.

The CDR3 DNA follows: TGTGCCTGGGAGGATCCCTACAATGAGCAGTTCTTC. The encoded protein is CAWEDPYNEQFF. The chain carries TRBV30 and TRBJ2-1; no firm D call. This CDR3 has 12 residues. The V and J ends lost 5 bases and 2 bases respectively, with 7 bases between them. Germline lookup yields CDR1 GTSNPN and CDR2 SVGIG (reference sequence). Supplemented by reference TRBV30 and TRBJ2-1, the full variable domain reads SQTIHQWPATLVQPVGSPLSLECTVEGTSNPNLYWYRQAAGRGLQLLFYSVGIGQISSEVPQNLSASRPQDRQFILSSKKLLLSDSGFYLCAWEDPYNEQFFGPGTRLTVL.

The chain is built from TRBV19 and TRBJ1-4; 8 bases match TRBD1. This CDR3 is 15 amino acids long. V shed 8 bases and J 0 bases; nucleotides not matched to a gene: 5. CDR1 is LNHDA, CDR2 SQIVND, per germline (reference sequence). The CDR3 protein is CASRDRSTTNEKLFF. The DNA of the CDR3 is TGTGCCAGTCGGGACAGGTCCACAACTAATGAAAAACTGTTTTTT.

The chain carries TRBV2 and TRBJ2-7; the match to TRBD1 covers 9 bases. CDR1 is SNHLY, CDR2 FYNNEI, per germline. This CDR3 region has 15 residues. Unmatched junction bases numbered 5, after V lost 4 bases and J lost 1 base. CDR3 sequence: CASSARQGGSYEQYF. The CDR3 DNA reads TGTGCCAGCAGTGCGAGACAGGGGGGATCCTACGAGCAGTACTTC.

The table lists this clone with a few counts. The chain has TRBV9 and TRBJ2-7, with TRBD1 matching 9 bases. Germline V gene data show CDR1 as SGDLS and CDR2 as YYNGEE. This CDR3 spans 15 amino acids. V dropped 4 bases and J dropped 2; count of bases not matched to a gene: 7. DNA of the CDR3: TGTGCCAGCAGCCCTCACAGGGGGCCTACCTACGAGCAGTACTTC. Residues: CASSPHRGPTYEQYF.

The V and J genes are TRBV4-1 and TRBJ2-1, with D tentatively TRBD1 (5 bases). The length of the CDR3 is 15 residues. Between the trimmed V and J ends, which lost 4 bases and 7 bases, there was a span of 17 bases. CDR1 MGHRA and CDR2 YSYEKL come from the germline V gene. In nucleotides, the CDR3 is TGCGCCAGCAGCCCCTCCTCCTACACAGGTAATGAGCAGTTCTTC. Residues: CASSPSSYTGNEQFF.

This clone occurred once. The chain employs TRBV19 and TRBJ2-1, with 15 bases identical to TRBD2. J gave up 9 bases and V 5 bases, and 14 bases lay outside the gene matches. Germline CDR1 LNHDA, CDR2 SQIVND (reference sequence). The CDR3 is 18 amino acids. The CDR3 bases are TGTGCCAGTAGTGAGGGACTAGCGGGAGGCCATTGGTGGGGTGAGCAGTTCTTC. Translating it yields CASSEGLAGGHWWGEQFF.

The chain uses TRBV2 and TRBJ1-1; maybe TRBD1 (6 bases). CDR3 length equals 14 residues. Germline V gene sequence: CDR1 SNHLY, CDR2 FYNNEI. The V gene lost 5 bases and the J gene lost 1 base, with 11 bases spanning the gap. This chain's CDR3 is CASSFQDRNTEAFF. The CDR3 DNA reads TGTGCCAGCAGTTTCCAGGACAGGAACACTGAAGCTTTCTTT.

This chain connects TRBV19 to TRBJ1-5; D possibly corresponds to TRBD1 (6 bases). Germline V gene lookup returns CDR1 LNHDA and CDR2 SQIVND (reference sequence). V gave up 9 bases and J gave up 3 bases, with 18 bases separating them. The length of the CDR3 is 15 residues. The CDR3 coding sequence is TGTGCCAGCGGAAGGGGGTCTGTGGACAATCAGCCCCAGCATTTT. Translated: CASGRGSVDNQPQHF.

V and J are TRBV5-6 and TRBJ2-3; 12 bases are a match to TRBD2. The J segment lost 6 bases and the V segment lost 3 bases, leaving 5 bases of the junction unmatched. Per the germline V gene, CDR1 is SGHDT and CDR2 is YYEEEE. The CDR3 contains 15 residues. The CDR3 region has the DNA TGTGCCAGCAGCTCGGAACTAGCGGGAGGCGATACGCAGTATTTT. It translates to CASSSELAGGDTQYF.

The chain uses TRBV19 and TRBJ2-2; TRBD1 matches at 8 bases. Germline V lookup: CDR1 LNHDA, CDR2 SQIVND (reference sequence). The CDR3 length is 15 residues. Trimming removed 5 bases from V and 3 bases from J; junction bases left unmatched: 5. CDR3 sequence reads: CASSVQGADTGELFF. The CDR3 DNA follows: TGTGCCAGTAGTGTCCAGGGGGCGGACACCGGGGAGCTGTTTTTT.

This chain connects TRBV3-1 (or the pseudogene TRBV3-2) to TRBJ1-2; 9 bases agree with TRBD1. CDR3 length: 15 residues. V lost 3 bases to trimming and J lost 1 base; unmatched junction nucleotides: 3. Per germline, CDR1 LGHDT and CDR2 YNNKEL (reference sequence). In DNA, the CDR3 is TGTGCCAGCAGCCAGAACAGGGGGCGTAACTATGGCTACACCTTC. This translates into CASSQNRGRNYGYTF.

This clone was picked up a small number of times. The chain joins TRBV7-9 to TRBJ1-2; D remains unclear. Germline loops: CDR1 SEHNR, CDR2 FQNEAQ (reference sequence). Trimming removed 1 base at V and 4 bases at J, with 13 bases between. The CDR3 loop spans 15 amino acids. DNA for the CDR3: TGTGCCAGCAGCTTAGGTGCGGCTGTGGGCTATGGCTACACCTTC. It is translated as CASSLGAAVGYGYTF.

The rearrangement uses TRBV10-1 and TRBJ2-3, with 10 bases matching TRBD1. Germline lookup yields CDR1 WNHNN and CDR2 SYGVQD (reference sequence). This CDR3 is 15 amino acids long. Trimming cost V 3 bases and J 3 bases; bases outside gene matches: 3. Written as DNA, the CDR3 is TGCGCCAGCAGTGACCGGGGACAGGGGACAGATACGCAGTATTTT. Its translation is CASSDRGQGTDTQYF.

V is TRBV6-5 and J is TRBJ2-5; possible D gene TRBD1, 5 bases. This CDR3 is built from 15 residues. The V gene lost 5 bases and the J gene lost 7 bases, with 20 bases spanning the gap. CDR1 and CDR2 (germline): MNHEY, SVGAGI. The CDR3 region is CASSPTASMYATQYF. The CDR3 DNA reads as TGTGCCAGCAGTCCGACAGCCTCCATGTACGCGACCCAGTACTTC.

The genes are TRBV6-1 and TRBJ1-5; 9 bases agree with TRBD1. CDR3 length equals 15 residues. V shed 2 bases, J shed 10 bases, and the junction held 9 bases outside the gene matches. From germline, CDR1 is MNHNS and CDR2 SASEGT. The CDR3 DNA follows: TGTGCCAGCAGTGAACGTTGGGGACAGGGACAACCCCAGCATTTT. Translation: CASSERWGQGQPQHF.